Sequencing of this T cell receptor beta chain was carried out in a study of CD8 T cells in Susac syndrome. Between the trimmed V and J ends, which lost 4 bases and 2 bases, there was a span of 9 bases. CDR1 is SGHTA, CDR2 FQGNSA, per germline. This CDR3 is 15 amino acids long. cDNA came from about 0.5 to 1 ug RNA primed by random hexamers. TCRdb re-analysed the immunoSEQ multiplex PCR reads in MiXCR, keeping a single row per CDR3 protein. Here the sample spans roughly 120,000 distinct CDR3 sequences, roughly 93% being singletons. Material: CD4+ T cells from PBMCs. This TCR was sampled from a human donor with multiple sclerosis. This rearrangement joins TRBV7-2 to TRBJ1-6, with D unresolved. CDR3 region: CASSSRITYNSPLHF. As DNA, the CDR3 is TGTGCCAGCAGCTCCAGGATAACCTATAATTCACCCCTCCACTTT.